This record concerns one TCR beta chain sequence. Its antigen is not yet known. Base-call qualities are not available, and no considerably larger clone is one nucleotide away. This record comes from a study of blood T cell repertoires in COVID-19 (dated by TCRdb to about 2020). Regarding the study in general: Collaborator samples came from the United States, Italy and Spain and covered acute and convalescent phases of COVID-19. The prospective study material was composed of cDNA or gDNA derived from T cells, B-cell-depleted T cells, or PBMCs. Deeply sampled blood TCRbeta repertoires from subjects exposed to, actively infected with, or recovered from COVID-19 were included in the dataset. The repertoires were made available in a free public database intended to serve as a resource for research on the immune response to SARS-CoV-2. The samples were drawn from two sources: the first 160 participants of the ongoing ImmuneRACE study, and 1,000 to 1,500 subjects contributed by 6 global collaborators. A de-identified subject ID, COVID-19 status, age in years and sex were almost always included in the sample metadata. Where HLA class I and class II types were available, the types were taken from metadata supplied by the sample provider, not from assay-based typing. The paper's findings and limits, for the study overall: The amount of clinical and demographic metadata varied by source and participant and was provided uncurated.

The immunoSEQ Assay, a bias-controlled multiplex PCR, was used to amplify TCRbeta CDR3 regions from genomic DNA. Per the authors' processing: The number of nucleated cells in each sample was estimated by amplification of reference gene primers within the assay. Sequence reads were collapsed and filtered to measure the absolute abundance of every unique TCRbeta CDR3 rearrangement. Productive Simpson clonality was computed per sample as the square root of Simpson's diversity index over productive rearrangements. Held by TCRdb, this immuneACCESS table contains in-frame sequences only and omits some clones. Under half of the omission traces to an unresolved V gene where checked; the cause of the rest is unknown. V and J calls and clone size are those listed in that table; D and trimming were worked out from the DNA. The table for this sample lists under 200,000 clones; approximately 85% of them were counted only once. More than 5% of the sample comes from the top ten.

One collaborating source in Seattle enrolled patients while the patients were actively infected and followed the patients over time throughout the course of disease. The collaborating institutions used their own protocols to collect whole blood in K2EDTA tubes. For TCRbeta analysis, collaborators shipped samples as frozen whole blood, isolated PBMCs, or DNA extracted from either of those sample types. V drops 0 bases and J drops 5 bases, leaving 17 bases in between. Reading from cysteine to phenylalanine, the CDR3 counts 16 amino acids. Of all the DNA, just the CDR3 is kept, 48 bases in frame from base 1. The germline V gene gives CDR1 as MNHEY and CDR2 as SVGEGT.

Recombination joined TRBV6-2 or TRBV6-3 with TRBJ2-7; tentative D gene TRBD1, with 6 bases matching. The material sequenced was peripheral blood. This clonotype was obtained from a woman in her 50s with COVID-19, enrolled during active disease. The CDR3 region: CASSYSISQSGDEQYF. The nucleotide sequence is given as TGTGCCAGCAGTTACTCGATTTCCCAGTCAGGGGACGAGCAGTACTTC.